The next 11 T cell receptor beta chains were all read from a single sample in a study of T cell repertoires in cytomegalovirus infection. TCRdb ran MiXCR on the reads and lists one entry per CDR3 protein. The sample yields approximately 500,000 distinct CDR3 sequences, about 30% seen once. Sequenced sample: PBMCs. All receptors derive from a human donor in good health (CMV status not recorded). Some clones in this sample may be carry-over from other donors' samples.

In its sample, this clonotype was seen a few times. The chain is built from TRBV7-2 and TRBJ1-3, with D possibly being TRBD1 (5 bases). The CDR3 is made up of 16 amino acids. Germline CDR1 SGHTA, CDR2 FQGNSA. The germline V and J ends were trimmed by 2 bases and 3 bases, with 14 bases remaining between them. The CDR3 coding sequence is TGTGCCAGCAGCTTAATCGGAGGACACCTTGGAAACACCATATATTTT. Translating it yields CASSLIGGHLGNTIYF.

The CDR3 here is CASRATGKIGGYTF. CDR3 coding DNA: TGTGCCAGCCGCGCGACAGGGAAGATAGGAGGCTACACCTTC. This chain uses TRBV27 with TRBJ1-2, with 7 bases that match TRBD1. V shed 8 bases and J 8 bases; nucleotides not matched to a gene: 14. Germline lookup yields CDR1 MNHEY and CDR2 SMNVEV (reference sequence). The CDR3 length is 14 residues.

The genes are TRBV19 and TRBJ2-5; either TRBD1 or TRBD2 may fit D (5 bases each). Trimming shortened V by 3 bases and J by 2 bases, and 10 bases separated the two germline ends. CDR3 length equals 14 residues. Germline V gene sequence: CDR1 LNHDA, CDR2 SQIVND (reference sequence). The CDR3 spells CASSIGGHQETQYF. The CDR3 DNA follows: TGTGCCAGTAGTATTGGAGGACATCAAGAGACCCAGTACTTC.

This clonotype was recorded a few times. The chain joins TRBV6-5 to TRBJ2-5; perhaps TRBD1 as D (6 bases). Between the trimmed V and J ends, which lost 2 bases and 14 bases, there was a span of 12 bases. The germline V gene encodes CDR1 MNHEY and CDR2 SVGAGI. The CDR3 is 11 amino acids. The CDR3 bases are TGTGCCAGCAGTTACAGGGGGATCCCTTACTTC. Its translation: CASSYRGIPYF.

This clonotype was observed at least ten times. The chain links TRBV12-3 or TRBV12-4 to TRBJ2-1, with D perhaps TRBD2 (5 bases). The CDR3 is 14 amino acids. Trimming took off 5 bases at V and 8 bases at J, with 16 bases between the two ends. The CDR3: CASSPDSSWHEQFF. CDR3 nucleotide sequence: TGTGCCAGCAGTCCGGACTCGTCGTGGCATGAGCAGTTCTTC.

The J gene is TRBJ2-7, the V gene TRBV7-2; D not resolved. CDR1 SGHTA and CDR2 FQGNSA come from the germline V gene. The CDR3 totals 14 residues. Trimming removed 0 bases from V and 6 bases from J, with 12 bases in between. The CDR3 spells CASSLAWRLGEQYF. The CDR3 region has the DNA TGTGCCAGCAGCTTAGCCTGGCGGCTTGGCGAGCAGTACTTC.

This clonotype was observed at least ten times. The chain combines TRBV12-3 or TRBV12-4 with TRBJ2-7; possibly TRBD1 or TRBD2 for D (5 bases each). This CDR3 has 14 residues. Trimming took off 5 bases at V and 2 bases at J, with 13 bases between the two ends. DNA of the CDR3: TGTGCCAGCAGTCCAGAGGGGCGGCCCTACGAGCAGTACGTC. Protein sequence: CASSPEGRPYEQYV.

This clonotype was recorded at least ten times. This chain joins TRBV12-3 or TRBV12-4 and TRBJ2-2; 9 positions agree with TRBD1. The CDR3 totals 16 residues. Trimming took 1 base from V and 5 from J; bases not matched to a gene: 5. This chain's CDR3 is CASSLGGTGKTGELFF. Written as DNA, the CDR3 is TGTGCCAGCAGTTTAGGGGGGACAGGGAAGACCGGGGAGCTGTTTTTT.

This clonotype was counted at least ten times. The CDR3 is CASSSGTSGSRKYF. CDR3 sequence (DNA): TGTGCCAGCAGCTCCGGGACTAGCGGGAGCCGTAAGTACTTC. The chain carries TRBV7-2 and TRBJ2-7, with 14 bases matching TRBD2. Germline CDR1 SGHTA, CDR2 FQGNSA. Trimming at V came to 4 bases and at J to 11 bases, leaving 7 bases not matched to a gene. This CDR3 contains 14 residues. The full variable domain, in which reference TRBV7-2 and TRBJ2-7 provide the parts outside the CDR3, is GAGVSQSPSNKVTEKGKDVELRCDPISGHTALYWYRQSLGQGLEFLIYFQGNSAPDKSGLPSDRFSAERTGGSVSTLTIQRTQQEDSAVYLCASSSGTSGSRKYFGPGTRLTVT.

The J gene is TRBJ2-1, the V gene TRBV20-1; the match to TRBD2 covers 9 bases. V was pared by 1 base and J by 6 bases, with 10 bases of the junction left unmatched. The CDR3 runs to 16 residues. Looked up from germline, CDR1 is DFQATT and CDR2 is SNEGSKA (reference sequence). The CDR3 protein is CSARGYWREGSNEQFF. The CDR3 DNA is TGCAGTGCTAGAGGGTATTGGCGGGAGGGTAGCAATGAGCAGTTCTTC.

In its sample, this clonotype was seen a few times. The chain employs TRBV6-1 and TRBJ2-5; D remains ambiguous. The CDR3 has 14 residues. In germline, CDR1 is MNHNS, CDR2 SASEGT. Trimming took 2 bases from V and 1 from J, leaving 8 bases between them. CDR3 DNA: TGTGCCAGCAGTGAACAGGACCCCCAAGAGACCCAGTACTTC. This sequence encodes CASSEQDPQETQYF.